A single sample gave rise to the 15 T cell receptor beta chains below, sequenced in a study of CD8 T cells in ankylosing spondylitis. Study-level results: Seemingly characteristic of ankylosing spondylitis blood was a TCR beta motif consisting of about 8 highly homologous variants.

Their antigen targets remain unknown. TCRdb reprocessed the 5' RACE reads with MiXCR, giving one entry per CDR3 protein. The repertoire holds some 700,000 distinct CDR3 sequences, with roughly 19% as singletons. The sequenced sample was blood, either unsorted or a sorted T cell fraction (not recorded which). All receptors derive from a male donor with ankylosing spondylitis.

This clonotype was observed a handful of times. CDR3 bases: TGTGCCAGCAGCCCCTCATTAGCGGGAGTCTATGAGCAGTTCTTC. This codes for CASSPSLAGVYEQFF. The chain carries TRBV7-2 and TRBJ2-1; 9 bases map to TRBD2. V trimming: 5 bases; J trimming: 8 bases; junction bases outside the gene matches: 10. CDR3 length: 15 residues. Germline-derived CDR1 and CDR2 are SGHTA and FQGNSA.

V usage is TRBV20-1 and J usage is TRBJ1-3; D not resolved. Germline CDR1 reads DFQATT; CDR2 reads SNEGSKA (reference sequence). CDR3 length equals 17 residues. Trimming took 0 bases from V and 4 from J, leaving 19 bases between them. CDR3 loop: CSARDYEEGLRGNTIYF. CDR3 nucleotide sequence: TGCAGTGCTAGAGATTACGAGGAGGGATTGAGAGGAAACACCATATATTTT.

This clonotype has a handful of counts. The rearrangement uses TRBV11-2 and TRBJ2-3, with 8 bases fitting TRBD2. Trimming took 0 bases from V and 2 from J; bases not matched to a gene: 7. The length of the CDR3 is 17 residues. Germline CDR1 and CDR2: SGHAT and FQNNGV. The CDR3 DNA reads TGTGCCAGCAGCTTAGACTTGCGGGGGGCCACCACAGATACGCAGTATTTT. Its protein is CASSLDLRGATTDTQYF.

The V call is TRBV6-1, the J call TRBJ2-7; the match to TRBD1 covers 9 bases. CDR1 is MNHNS and CDR2 is SASEGT in the germline V gene. CDR3 length: 14 amino acids. With 6 bases clipped from V and 6 bases from J, the junction kept 9 bases outside the gene matches. Written as DNA, the CDR3 is TGTGCCAGCAGGCTTGGACAGGGGAGGGGCGAGCAGTACTTC. This gives the protein CASRLGQGRGEQYF.

The chain links TRBV6-5 to TRBJ2-2, with D uncertain. There are 13 residues in the CDR3. CDR1 and CDR2 (germline): MNHEY, SVGAGI. V lost 0 bases and J lost 7, with 6 bases in between. DNA for the CDR3: TGTGCCAGCAGTTACTCGTACGTCGGGGAGCTGTTTTTT. This gives the protein CASSYSYVGELFF.

This clonotype was seen at least ten times. The chain carries TRBV11-2 and TRBJ2-5; the D gene is possibly TRBD2 (6 bases). Germline V gene sequence: CDR1 SGHAT, CDR2 FQNNGV. Trimming removed 2 bases at V and 0 bases at J, with 16 bases between. The CDR3 covers 17 residues. The CDR3 region has the DNA TGTGCCAGCAGCTTAAGGCGGGGATCAGCGTACCAAGAGACCCAGTACTTC. This sequence encodes CASSLRRGSAYQETQYF.

The gene calls are TRBV4-2 and TRBJ1-4, with 8 nucleotides matching TRBD1. The CDR3 is 19 residues long. Germline CDR1 reads LGHNA; CDR2 reads YNFKEQ. Losses at the gene ends were 4 bases for V and 0 bases for J; bases not matched to a gene: 13. The CDR3, as DNA: TGTGCCAGCAGCCCTCATCCGATGGGGGGACAGGCAACTAATGAAAAACTGTTTTTT. Its protein is CASSPHPMGGQATNEKLFF.

This clonotype was counted many times. A junction boundary mismatches the germline segment, possibly from a read error. This chain joins TRBV3-1 and TRBJ2-1, with TRBD2 matching over 15 bases. The CDR3 spans 16 residues. CDR1 is LGHDT, CDR2 YNNKEL, per germline (reference sequence). CDR3 amino acids: CASSQGLAGGYNEQFF. CDR3 DNA sequence: TGCGCCAGCAGCCAGGGACTAGCGGGGGGCTACAATGAGCAGTTCTTC.

The chain couples TRBV20-1 to TRBJ2-1, with 10 bases fitting TRBD2. The length of the CDR3 is 14 residues. Trimming cost V 8 bases and J 4 bases; bases outside gene matches: 8. The V gene's germline CDR1 is DFQATT and CDR2 SNEGSKA (reference sequence). As DNA, the CDR3 is TGCAGTACTATCGGACTAGCGGCTTACAATGAGCAGTTCTTC. It translates to CSTIGLAAYNEQFF.

This chain links TRBV28 with TRBJ2-3; perhaps TRBD2 as D (5 bases). The CDR3 covers 14 residues. With 8 bases removed from V and 0 bases from J, the gap between germline ends came to 12 bases. CDR1 MDHEN and CDR2 SYDVKM come from the germline V gene. The CDR3 nucleotides read TGTGCCAGCCGTAGTGGGAGTAGCACAGATACGCAGTATTTT. This codes for CASRSGSSTDTQYF.

The chain uses TRBV3-1 and TRBJ1-5, with D hard to call. The CDR3 has 13 amino acids. Trimming took off 4 bases at V and 9 bases at J, with 13 bases between the two ends. Per germline, CDR1 LGHDT and CDR2 YNNKEL (reference sequence). In DNA form, the CDR3 reads TGTGCCAGCAGCCCCTCCGTGGACGGGCCCCAGCATTTT. Its translation is CASSPSVDGPQHF.

This clonotype was seen a handful of times. The rearrangement uses TRBV5-1 and TRBJ2-7; 7 bases align to TRBD2. The V gene's germline CDR1 is SGHRS and CDR2 YFSETQ. The CDR3 loop spans 15 amino acids. V was pared by 4 bases and J by 0 bases, with 7 bases of the junction left unmatched. CDR3 region: CASSPGRTSSYEQYF. The CDR3 coding sequence is TGCGCCAGCAGCCCGGGACGGACTAGCTCCTACGAGCAGTACTTC.

The chain combines TRBV6-1 with TRBJ2-1, with a weak D call TRBD2 (6 bases). V dropped 7 bases and J dropped 2 bases, with 9 bases sitting between them. This CDR3 is 13 amino acids long. Germline V lookup: CDR1 MNHNS, CDR2 SASEGT. CDR3 nucleotide sequence: TGTGCCAGCATGCGGGGCGCCTACAATGAGCAGTTCTTC. Translating gives CASMRGAYNEQFF.

This clonotype has only a few counts. The junction shows a germline mismatch at one end, possibly a read error. CDR3 nucleotides: TGCGCCAGCAGCCAAGATCGGTCACCATATCAGCCCCAACATTTT. It encodes CASSQDRSPYQPQHF. The genes are TRBV4-3 and TRBJ1-5, with D unresolved. Germline V CDR1 and CDR2: LGHNA, YSLEER. The CDR3 has 15 residues.

V is TRBV11-3 and J is TRBJ2-7; 7 positions match TRBD1. The germline gives CDR1 SGHNT, CDR2 YENEEA. This CDR3 region has 14 residues. V lost 4 bases, J lost 5 bases, and 8 bases stayed unmatched. The CDR3 region has the DNA TGTGCCAGCAGCTCCCGGGACAGCTCGGACGAGCAGTACTTC. As protein: CASSSRDSSDEQYF.